This T cell receptor beta chain is from a study of T cells in Graves' hyperthyroidism and ophthalmopathy (dated by TCRdb to 2018 to 2020). Broadly, across the study: Peripheral blood samples were taken at the time of initial diagnosis, prior to any treatment. TCR V-J signatures able to tell the groups apart were searched for in a discovery cohort of some 100 patients, of whom 40 to 45 had Graves' ophthalmopathy and about 60 had stable Graves' hyperthyroidism. An independent validation cohort of around 19 hyperthyroidism patients and 17 patients who later progressed to ophthalmopathy tested prospective prediction of ophthalmopathy. For training and testing, the 110 or so patients in the discovery cohort were randomly divided in a 7:3 ratio. The study also compared thyroid tissue and blood T-cell repertoires from five or six Graves' hyperthyroidism patients. After blood sampling, hyperthyroidism patients were treated with methimazole at a starting dose of 30 mg daily, and ophthalmopathy patients were treated with high-dose intravenous methylprednisolone. According to the paper, TCR Vbeta CDR3 sequencing was carried out on 120 to 150 peripheral blood samples, which came from about 45 ophthalmopathy, around 75 hyperthyroidism and about 17 progressor patients. What the work shows at the level of the full study, not this receptor alone: A model built on a 13 V-J signature distinguished ophthalmopathy from stable hyperthyroidism, reaching roughly 88% sensitivity and around 81% specificity in cross-validation and 80%/75% in testing. In validation, the model predicted progression to ophthalmopathy with approximately 71% sensitivity and around 72% specificity, a median of around six months before onset. No statistical method was used to fix the sample size in advance, and group allocation was not hidden from the investigators. Blood samples also contained most of the expanded thyroid clonotypes (frequency above 0.001), which suggests that blood repertoires may reflect thyroid immune responses.

Hyperthyroidism patients were newly diagnosed, with disease duration under 2 months, and aged 18 to 65 years. Any patient with an uncontrolled infection, another autoimmune disease, pregnancy or lactation was excluded. Clinical symptoms, serum thyroxine and TRAb, thyroid ultrasound, and orbital computed tomography formed the basis for the diagnoses. Blood from progressor patients was collected at the time of first diagnosis with hyperthyroidism, before any ophthalmopathy symptoms had appeared. PBMCs were separated from over 9 ml of fresh peripheral blood using Ficoll-Paque density gradient centrifugation. Progressor patients were initially diagnosed with Graves' hyperthyroidism and developed ophthalmopathy during follow-up. Trizol reagent was used to extract total RNA, and RNA quality was then checked on an Agilent 2100 Bioanalyzer. This clonotype showed up many times. Its antigen specificity is not known. The record has no base qualities; no much larger clone is one base away.

TCR beta CDR3 regions were amplified from RNA transcripts. For the first round of RT-PCR on the TCR CDR3, the HTBI primer set was used together with the Qiagen OneStep RT-PCR kit. Libraries were constructed in a second round of multiplex PCR, after which size selection and purification were performed. The libraries were sequenced on an Illumina HiSeq2000 using paired-end 100 bp reads. Concerning the study's data processing: SOAPnuke was used to process the raw data, throwing out any read that contained adapters or uncalled bases, had a mean Phred below 15, or lacked an exact constant-primer or identifier match. COPE v1.2.5 was used to merge high-quality paired reads, and clonotypes were defined as unique nucleotide sequences. MiTCR v1.1 was used to align the clonotypes against IMGT TRBV, TRBD and TRBJ reference segments. The analysis included only V-J combinations with a frequency above 0.0001, which together covered 98% to 99.2% of the repertoires. A TCS score was defined as the ratio of F50 (clonal expansion) to E x V (chaos), with BLOSUM62-based TCRdist applied between CDR3 peptides within each V-J. Welch's t-statistics and random forest reduced fewer than 600 V-J features to 13, which were used in a naive Bayes classifier (R e1071). TCRdb reran the public reads through fastp at Q25 and MiXCR, keeping productive beta chains. Identical CDR3 proteins give one entry, which carries the most common genes and DNA. The V and J calls were not made by the authors but by TCRdb's processing. This sample holds roughly 580,000 distinct CDR3 sequences; approximately 15% were observed only once. 5.8% of the sample rests with the top ten.

The sample taken for sequencing was blood. The source of this sequence is a woman aged 25 to 39 with Graves' hyperthyroidism that later progressed to Graves' ophthalmopathy.

The CDR3 sequence is CSAGGTSGVPRHDYNEQFF. The DNA sequence reads TGCAGTGCGGGGGGGACTAGCGGGGTCCCTCGCCACGACTACAATGAGCAGTTCTTC. The rearrangement joined TRBV20-1 to TRBJ2-1; 13 middle bases align to TRBD2. Here V drops 6 bases and J drops 3 bases, and the junction holds 17 bases not matched to any gene. CDR3 length: 19 amino acids, cysteine to phenylalanine. The only DNA kept is the CDR3, 57 bases in frame from the first base. The germline V gene (reference sequence) provides CDR1 DFQATT and CDR2 SNEGSKA.